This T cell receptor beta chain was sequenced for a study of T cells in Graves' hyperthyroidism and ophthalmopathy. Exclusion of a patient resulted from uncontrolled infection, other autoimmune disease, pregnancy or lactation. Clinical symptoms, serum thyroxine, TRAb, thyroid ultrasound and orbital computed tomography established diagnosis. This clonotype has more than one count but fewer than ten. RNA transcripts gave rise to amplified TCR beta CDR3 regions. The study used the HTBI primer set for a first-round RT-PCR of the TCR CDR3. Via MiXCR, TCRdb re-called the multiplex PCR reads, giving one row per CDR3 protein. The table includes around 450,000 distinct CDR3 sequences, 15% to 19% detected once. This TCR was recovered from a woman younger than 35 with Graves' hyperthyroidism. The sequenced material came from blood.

The CDR3: CASSPRWESHNSPLHF. CDR3 coding DNA: TGTGCCAGCAGCCCGCGGTGGGAGAGCCATAATTCACCCCTCCACTTT. The gene calls are TRBV11-2 and TRBJ1-6, with D uncertain. Trimming pared 5 bases from V and 5 bases from J, leaving 16 bases between. Germline values: CDR1 SGHAT, CDR2 FQNNGV. This CDR3 has 16 amino acids.